The TCR beta chain under discussion was sequenced for a study of OX40 agonist ivuxolimab in advanced cancers. Study-wide background: Hepatocellular carcinoma, melanoma, renal cell or head and neck cancer occurred in dose-escalation patients. Among those enrolled, mean age was around 60 years (range about 23 to 79) and 82.7% were male.

V was cut by 1 base and J by 2 bases, with 14 bases left in between. Germline loops: CDR1 GTSNPN, CDR2 SVGIG (reference sequence). The CDR3 length is 15 residues. Clones were sequenced by immunoSEQ multiplex PCR, and TCRdb holds only the in-frame ones, with some missing. The table includes tens of thousands of clones, approximately 79% detected once. About this clone: As yet, its antigen is unknown.

The study, taken as a whole, reports: In CD8+ T cells, expanded clones were on average more numerous than in CD4+. Partial responders receiving 0.1-3.0 mg/kg showed among the lowest clonal expansion.

V usage is TRBV30 and J usage is TRBJ2-5; D not certain. The sequences come from CD4+ or CD8+ T cells sorted from blood, collected in a trial of the OX40 agonist ivuxolimab. The sequence was collected from an adult with an advanced solid tumor such as melanoma, head and neck, liver or kidney cancer. The CDR3 is CAWSGGTGGQETQYF. DNA for the CDR3: TGTGCCTGGAGTGGCGGCACTGGTGGGCAAGAGACCCAGTACTTC.